This note documents a single T cell receptor beta chain sequence. TCRdb's copy holds only in-frame clones and misses some; the assay was immunoSEQ multiplex PCR. Found here are 150,000 to 200,000 clones, around 83% of them singletons; the top ten hold 5.5% to 8.5%. The sample comes from a study of blood T cell repertoires in COVID-19. In the study overall: Some COVID-19 samples were acute and others convalescent; all came from the United States, Italy and Spain. The cDNA or gDNA used as material had been derived from T cells, B-cell-depleted T cells, or PBMCs.

This CDR3 is 12 amino acids long. Looked up from germline, CDR1 is MNHEY and CDR2 is SVGAGI. Trimming took off 7 bases at V and 11 bases at J, with 12 bases between the two ends. This TCR derives from a woman aged 80 or older in a cohort sampled during active or convalescent COVID-19. The sample consisted of peripheral blood. V gene TRBV6-5 combines with J gene TRBJ1-6; no clear D gene. The CDR3 nucleotides read TGTGCCAGCAAAAGACCCACTACACCCCTCCACTTT. It is translated as CASKRPTTPLHF.